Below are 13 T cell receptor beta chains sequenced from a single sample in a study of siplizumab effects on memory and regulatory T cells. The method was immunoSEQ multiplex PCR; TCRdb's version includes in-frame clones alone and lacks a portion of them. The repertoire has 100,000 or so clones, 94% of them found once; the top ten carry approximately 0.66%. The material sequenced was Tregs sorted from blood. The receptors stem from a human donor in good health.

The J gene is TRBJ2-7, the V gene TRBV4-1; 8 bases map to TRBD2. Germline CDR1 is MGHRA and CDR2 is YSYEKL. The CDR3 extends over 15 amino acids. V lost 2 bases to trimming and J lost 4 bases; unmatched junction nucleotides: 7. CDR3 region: CASSQHSGSTYEQYF. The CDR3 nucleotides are TGCGCCAGCAGCCAACACAGCGGGAGTACGTACGAGCAGTACTTC.

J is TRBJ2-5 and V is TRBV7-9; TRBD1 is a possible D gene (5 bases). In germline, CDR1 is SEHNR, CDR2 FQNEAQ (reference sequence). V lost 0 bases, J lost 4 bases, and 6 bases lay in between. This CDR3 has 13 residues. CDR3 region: CASSLARGETQYF. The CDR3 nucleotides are TGTGCCAGCAGCTTAGCTAGGGGAGAGACCCAGTACTTC.

DNA of the CDR3: TGTGCCAGCAGCTTAGTACCATCCTACGAGCAGTACTTC. It specifies CASSLVPSYEQYF. This rearrangement joins TRBV7-2 to TRBJ2-7; no clear D. CDR3 length: 13 residues. Germline-derived CDR1 and CDR2 are SGHTA and FQGNSA. V was shortened by 1 base and J by 1 base, with 5 bases between the two germline ends.

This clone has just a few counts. In DNA, the CDR3 is TGTGCCAGCAGTGTTACGGGGAATCAGCCCCAGCATTTT. It codes for CASSVTGNQPQHF. The gene calls are TRBV6-1 and TRBJ1-5; D remains unclear. The CDR3 has 13 residues. Per germline, CDR1 MNHNS and CDR2 SASEGT. V was trimmed by 4 bases and J by 4 bases, leaving 8 bases between them.

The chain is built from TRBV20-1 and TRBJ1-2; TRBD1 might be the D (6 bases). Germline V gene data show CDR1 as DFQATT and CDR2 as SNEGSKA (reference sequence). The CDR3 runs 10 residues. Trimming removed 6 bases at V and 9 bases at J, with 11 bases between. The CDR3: CSAQGFRYTF. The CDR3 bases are TGCAGTGCCCAGGGGTTCCGCTACACCTTC.

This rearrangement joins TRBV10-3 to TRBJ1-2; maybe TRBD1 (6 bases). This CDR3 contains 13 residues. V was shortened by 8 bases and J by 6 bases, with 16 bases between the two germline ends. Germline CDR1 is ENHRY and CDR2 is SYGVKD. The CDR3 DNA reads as TGTGCCATCGCTAGGACAGCCGCGGATGGCTACACCTTC. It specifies CAIARTAADGYTF.

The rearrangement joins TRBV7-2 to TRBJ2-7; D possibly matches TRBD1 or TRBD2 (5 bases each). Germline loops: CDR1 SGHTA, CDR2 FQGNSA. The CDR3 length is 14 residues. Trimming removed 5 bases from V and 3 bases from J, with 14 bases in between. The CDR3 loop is CASSRGGSLYEQYF. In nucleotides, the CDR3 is TGTGCCAGCAGCCGGGGCGGGTCTCTCTACGAGCAGTACTTC.

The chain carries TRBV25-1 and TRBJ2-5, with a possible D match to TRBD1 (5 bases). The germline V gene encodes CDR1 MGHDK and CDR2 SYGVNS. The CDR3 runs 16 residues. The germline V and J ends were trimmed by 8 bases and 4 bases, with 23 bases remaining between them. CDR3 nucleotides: TGTGCCAGCGAATATCGTGTAGGGTCCCAGGGAGAGACCCAGTACTTC. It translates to CASEYRVGSQGETQYF.

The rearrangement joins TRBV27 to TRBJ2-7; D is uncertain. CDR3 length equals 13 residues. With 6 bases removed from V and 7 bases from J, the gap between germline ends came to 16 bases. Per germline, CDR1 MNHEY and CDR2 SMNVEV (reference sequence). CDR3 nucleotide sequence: TGTGCCAGCAGACCCCGGGCTCTCTGGGAGCAGTACTTC. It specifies CASRPRALWEQYF.

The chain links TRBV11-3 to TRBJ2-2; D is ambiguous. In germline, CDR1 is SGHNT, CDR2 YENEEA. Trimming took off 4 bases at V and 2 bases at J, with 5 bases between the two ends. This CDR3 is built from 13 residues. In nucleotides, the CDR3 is TGTGCCAGCAGCTCCGTAAACACCGGGGAGCTGTTTTTT. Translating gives CASSSVNTGELFF.

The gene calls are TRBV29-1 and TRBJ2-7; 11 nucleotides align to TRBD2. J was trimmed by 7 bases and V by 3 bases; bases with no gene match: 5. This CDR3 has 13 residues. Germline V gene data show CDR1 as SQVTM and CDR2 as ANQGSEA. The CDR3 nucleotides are TGCAGCGTTGAGACTAGCGGGATGAGGGAGCAGTACTTC. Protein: CSVETSGMREQYF.

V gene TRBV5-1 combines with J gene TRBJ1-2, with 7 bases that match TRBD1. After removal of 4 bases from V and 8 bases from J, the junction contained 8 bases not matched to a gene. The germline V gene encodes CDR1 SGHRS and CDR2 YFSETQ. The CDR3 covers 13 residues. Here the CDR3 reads CASSTDRTSGYTF. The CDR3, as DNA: TGCGCCAGCAGCACGGACAGGACTTCGGGCTACACCTTC.

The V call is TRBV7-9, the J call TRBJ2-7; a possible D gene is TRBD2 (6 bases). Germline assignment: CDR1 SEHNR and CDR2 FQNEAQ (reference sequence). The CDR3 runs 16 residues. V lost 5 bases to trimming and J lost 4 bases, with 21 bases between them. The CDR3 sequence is CASSRQVLALKYEQYF. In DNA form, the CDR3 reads TGTGCCAGCAGCCGCCAGGTCCTAGCGCTTAAGTACGAGCAGTACTTC.